This entry lists 2 T cell receptor beta chains sequenced from one sample in a study of CD8+ T cells in alopecia areata. Treatment here: oral pan-JAK inhibitor, 5-10 mg twice daily. The authors extracted RNA and reverse transcribed it into cDNA as the sequencing template. Assay: immunoSEQ multiplex PCR; the TCRdb copy retains only in-frame clones and omits some. The sample lists more than 90,000 clones, about three fifths occurring once. The source material was CD8+ T cells sorted from blood, sampled at week 4, from a patient treated with tofacitinib. The receptors shown here come from a human donor with alopecia areata.

The chain combines TRBV29-1 with TRBJ1-1, with 8 bases fitting TRBD1. This CDR3 contains 15 residues. The V gene end was trimmed by 7 bases and the J gene end by 5 bases; junction bases not matched to a gene: 15. Per germline, CDR1 SQVTM and CDR2 ANQGSEA. CDR3 DNA: TGCAGCGAGACACCTATGGACAGGGAGGGAACTGAAGCTTTCTTT. As protein: CSETPMDREGTEAFF. Filled out from reference TRBV29-1 and TRBJ1-1, the complete variable domain reads SAVISQKPSRDICQRGTSLTIQCQVDSQVTMMFWYRQQPGQSLTLIATANQGSEATYESGFVIDKFPISRPNLTFSTLTVSNMSPEDSSIYLCSETPMDREGTEAFFGQGTRLTVV.

The chain links TRBV30 to TRBJ2-7, with a possible D match to TRBD2 (6 bases). This CDR3 spans 13 amino acids. V was trimmed by 3 bases and J by 4 bases, leaving 13 bases between them. The V gene's germline CDR1 is GTSNPN and CDR2 SVGIG (reference sequence). The chain's CDR3 is CAWSSGTAYEQYF. The CDR3 nucleotides are TGTGCCTGGAGCTCCGGGACTGCTTACGAGCAGTACTTC. Filled out from reference TRBV30 and TRBJ2-7, the complete variable domain reads SQTIHQWPATLVQPVGSPLSLECTVEGTSNPNLYWYRQAAGRGLQLLFYSVGIGQISSEVPQNLSASRPQDRQFILSSKKLLLSDSGFYLCAWSSGTAYEQYFGPGTRLTVT.